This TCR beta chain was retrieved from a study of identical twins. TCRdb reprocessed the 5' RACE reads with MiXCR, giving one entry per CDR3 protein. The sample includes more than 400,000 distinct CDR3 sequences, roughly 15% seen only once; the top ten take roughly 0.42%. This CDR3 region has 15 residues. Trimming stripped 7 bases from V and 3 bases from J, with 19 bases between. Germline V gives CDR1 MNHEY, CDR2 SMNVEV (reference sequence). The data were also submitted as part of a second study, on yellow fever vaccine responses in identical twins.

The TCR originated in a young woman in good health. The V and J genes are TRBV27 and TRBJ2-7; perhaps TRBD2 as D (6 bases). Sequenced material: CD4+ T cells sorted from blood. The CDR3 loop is CASNLGGGVGYEQYV. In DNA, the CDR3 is TGTGCCAGCAACCTAGGTGGAGGGGTGGGCTACGAGCAGTACGTC.